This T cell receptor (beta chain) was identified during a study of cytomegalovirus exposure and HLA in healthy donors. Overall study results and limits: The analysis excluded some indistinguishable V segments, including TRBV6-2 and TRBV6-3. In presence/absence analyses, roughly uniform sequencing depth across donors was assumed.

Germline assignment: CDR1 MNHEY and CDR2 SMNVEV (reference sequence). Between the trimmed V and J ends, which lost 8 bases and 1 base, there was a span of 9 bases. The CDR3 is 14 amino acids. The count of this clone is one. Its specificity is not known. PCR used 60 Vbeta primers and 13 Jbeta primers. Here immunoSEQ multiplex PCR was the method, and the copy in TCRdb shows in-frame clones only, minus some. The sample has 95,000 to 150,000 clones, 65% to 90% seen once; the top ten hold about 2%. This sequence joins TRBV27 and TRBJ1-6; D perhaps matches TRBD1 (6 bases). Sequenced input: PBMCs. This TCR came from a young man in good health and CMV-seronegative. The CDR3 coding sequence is TGTGCCAGCTCACAGGGATCCTATAATTCACCCCTCCACTTT. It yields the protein CASSQGSYNSPLHF.